This TCR beta chain was found in a study of T cells in Graves' hyperthyroidism and ophthalmopathy. The overall study: Once the initial diagnosis was made, peripheral blood was obtained before any treatment. Notes on the study in general: From stable hyperthyroidism, ophthalmopathy was set apart by a 13 V-J model. Researchers found most expanded thyroid clonotypes above 0.001 in blood as well.

Turning to this clonotype: The antigen is undetermined.

Amplification of TCR beta CDR3 regions was performed using RNA transcripts as template. HTBI primers were employed in a first-round RT-PCR of the TCR CDR3. In TCRdb, the multiplex PCR reads were re-called with MiXCR into one record per CDR3 protein. The sample consists of 620,000 or so distinct CDR3 sequences, about 14% of them appearing once. Each diagnosis was grounded in clinical symptoms, serum thyroxine and TRAb, thyroid ultrasound, and orbital computed tomography. Trimming removed 8 bases at V and 4 bases at J, with 16 bases between. The CDR3 spans 14 residues. Germline V gives CDR1 LNHDA, CDR2 SQIVND (reference sequence).

Sequencing was done on a sample of blood. The TCR originated in a woman aged 45-65 years with Graves' ophthalmopathy. V is TRBV19 and J is TRBJ2-3, with a possible D match to TRBD1 (6 bases). The CDR3 coding sequence is TGTGCCAGTCATCCGGACAGTGCCGCAGATACGCAGTATTTT. Its translation is CASHPDSAADTQYF.